The 19 T cell receptor beta chains below come from one sample, sequenced in a study of T cell repertoires in cytomegalovirus infection. Their antigen targets remain unknown. A single record per CDR3 protein comes from TCRdb applying MiXCR to the reads. The sample has some 70,000 distinct CDR3 sequences; approximately 22% are singletons. Sequencing was done on a sample of PBMCs, sequenced either directly or after in vitro stimulation (not recorded which). The origin of the receptors is a human donor in good health (CMV status not recorded). Some clones in this sample may be carry-over from other donors' samples.

The genes are TRBV5-4 and TRBJ2-4; tentatively, D is TRBD1 (6 bases). CDR3 size: 16 residues. Trimming removed 4 bases at V and 8 bases at J, with 22 bases between. CDR1 and CDR2 (germline): SGHNT, YYREEE (reference sequence). This CDR3 reads CASSARQGYGIDIQYF. The CDR3 coding sequence is TGTGCCAGCAGCGCTCGGCAGGGGTACGGGATAGACATTCAGTACTTC.

This clonotype was seen many times. V gene TRBV7-8 combines with J gene TRBJ2-1, with 13 bases matching TRBD2. Germline V CDR1 and CDR2: SGHVS, FQNEAQ. CDR3 length equals 15 residues. The V and J ends lost 5 bases and 5 bases, in that order; junction bases with no gene match: 3. CDR3 sequence (DNA): TGTGCCAGCAGCCGCGGGACTAGCGGGGACAATGAGCAGTTCTTC. Its translation: CASSRGTSGDNEQFF.

This clonotype was picked up a small number of times. The rearrangement links TRBV7-8 to TRBJ2-7, with 7 bases that match TRBD1. Germline values: CDR1 SGHVS, CDR2 FQNEAQ. After removal of 2 bases from V and 1 base from J, the junction contained 2 bases not matched to a gene. The CDR3 consists of 14 residues. This CDR3 is CASSLRQGSYEQYV. In DNA, the CDR3 is TGTGCCAGCAGCTTAAGACAGGGTTCCTACGAGCAGTACGTC.

This chain joins TRBV7-6 and TRBJ1-4; D possibly corresponds to TRBD1 (5 bases). CDR1 SGHVS and CDR2 FNYEAQ come from the germline V gene. The CDR3 spans 13 residues. Between the trimmed V and J ends, which lost 5 bases and 14 bases, there was a span of 18 bases. CDR3 residues: CASSTDGGRRLFF. CDR3 sequence (DNA): TGTGCCAGCAGCACCGATGGGGGAAGGCGGCTGTTTTTT.

The chain is built from TRBV7-3 and TRBJ1-1; D unclear. In germline, CDR1 is SGHTA, CDR2 FQGTGA. The CDR3 covers 15 residues. V was cut by 2 bases and J by 4 bases, with 14 bases left in between. CDR3 bases: TGTGCCAGCAGCTTATTAGCGTTACGTAGCACTGAAGCTTTCTTT. This gives the protein CASSLLALRSTEAFF.

The chain is built from TRBV20-1 and TRBJ2-2; D is uncertain. The germline V and J ends were trimmed by 0 bases and 6 bases, with 17 bases remaining between them. The CDR3 spans 16 residues. CDR1 is DFQATT, CDR2 SNEGSKA, per germline (reference sequence). The CDR3 here is CSARDWSGPLSGELFF. Written as DNA, the CDR3 is TGCAGTGCTAGAGATTGGTCTGGCCCTCTATCCGGGGAGCTGTTTTTT.

The V gene is TRBV7-6, the J gene TRBJ1-5; tentatively, D is TRBD1 (5 bases). Per the germline V gene, CDR1 is SGHVS and CDR2 is FNYEAQ. This CDR3 comprises 15 residues. The V end lost 1 base, the J end lost 6 bases, and 13 bases lay between the germline ends. The CDR3 region has the DNA TGTGCCAGCAGCTTAGAGTCGGGGAGGGGTCAGCCCCAGCATTTT. It translates to CASSLESGRGQPQHF. Looking up the rest from reference TRBV7-6 and TRBJ1-5 gives the full variable domain: GAGVSQSPRYKVTKRGQDVALRCDPISGHVSLYWYRQALGQGPEFLTYFNYEAQQDKSGLPNDRFSAERPEGSISTLTIQRTEQRDSAMYRCASSLESGRGQPQHFGDGTRLSIL.

This clonotype has a handful of counts. The chain uses TRBV27 and TRBJ1-2; no firm D call. Trimming pared 7 bases from V and 3 bases from J, leaving 9 bases between. The V gene's germline CDR1 is MNHEY and CDR2 SMNVEV (reference sequence). The CDR3 runs 12 residues. The CDR3 loop reads CASKSADYGYTF. CDR3 in DNA: TGTGCCAGCAAGTCGGCAGACTATGGCTACACCTTC.

This clonotype was seen only a few times. The chain couples TRBV6-6 to TRBJ2-7; the D gene is possibly TRBD2 (5 bases). CDR3 length: 16 amino acids. V was pared by 0 bases and J by 3 bases, with 15 bases between. Germline-derived CDR1 and CDR2 are MNHNY and SVGAGI (reference sequence). The CDR3 reads CASSYSRVLPIYEQYV. The CDR3 nucleotides read TGTGCCAGCAGTTACTCGAGGGTCCTTCCAATCTACGAGCAGTACGTC.

This clonotype was observed at least ten times. DNA for the CDR3: TGTGCCAGCCGCTCCACCAGGCAGGCGGAGACCCAGTACTTC. Protein: CASRSTRQAETQYF. This chain uses TRBV7-2 with TRBJ2-5; D uncertain. The V gene lost 8 bases and the J gene lost 5 bases, with 18 bases spanning the gap. Per germline, CDR1 SGHTA and CDR2 FQGNSA. The CDR3 consists of 14 residues.

This clonotype came up a few times. J is TRBJ2-2 and V is TRBV5-6; 7 bases agree with TRBD2. The junction had 8 bases not matched to a gene; V was cut back by 4 bases and J by 5 bases. Germline assignment: CDR1 SGHDT and CDR2 YYEEEE. The CDR3 sequence is 15 residues long. The CDR3 region has the DNA TGTGCCAGCAGCCCGATAGCGGGCGGTACCGGGGAGCTGTTTTTT. This sequence encodes CASSPIAGGTGELFF. Filled out from reference TRBV5-6 and TRBJ2-2, the complete variable domain reads DAGVTQSPTHLIKTRGQQVTLRCSPKSGHDTVSWYQQALGQGPQFIFQYYEEEERQRGNFPDRFSGHQFPNYSSELNVNALLLGDSALYLCASSPIAGGTGELFFGEGSRLTVL.

This clonotype came up a few times. The rearrangement uses TRBV6-2 or TRBV6-3 and TRBJ2-1; 7 bases are a match to TRBD2. This CDR3 has 15 amino acids. The trim removed 0 bases at V and 6 bases at J, leaving 5 bases unmatched. Germline-derived CDR1 and CDR2 are MNHEY and SVGEGT. In DNA, the CDR3 is TGTGCCAGCAGTTACTCGACGGGAGGAGGCAATGAGCAGTTCTTC. Translated, it gives CASSYSTGGGNEQFF.

The V call is TRBV7-8, the J call TRBJ2-1, with D perhaps TRBD2 (5 bases). V gave up 2 bases and J gave up 1 base, with 6 bases separating them. The CDR3 consists of 14 residues. Germline V CDR1 and CDR2: SGHVS, FQNEAQ. CDR3 in DNA: TGTGCCAGCAGCTTACGGGGATCCTACAATGAGCAGTTCTTC. It is translated as CASSLRGSYNEQFF.

This chain connects TRBV19 to TRBJ1-4, with 7 bases identical to TRBD1. The CDR3 loop spans 15 amino acids. V lost 3 bases, J lost 4 bases, and 5 bases stayed unmatched. From germline, CDR1 is LNHDA and CDR2 SQIVND (reference sequence). The CDR3 sequence is CASSIIGGGNEKLFF. The CDR3 DNA reads TGTGCCAGTAGTATCATAGGGGGCGGTAATGAAAAACTGTTTTTT.

The count of this clonotype is one. One base away lies a much larger clone, so this may be a sequencing read error. The chain joins TRBV6-2 or TRBV6-3 to TRBJ2-1; 7 bases align to TRBD2. The CDR3 spans 17 residues. Trimming took 0 bases from V and 1 from J; bases not matched to a gene: 6. Germline values: CDR1 MNHEY, CDR2 SVGEGT. The CDR3 DNA is TGTGCCAGCAGTTACTCCGGGCGGGAGCGTTCCTACAATGAGCAGTTCTTC. Protein sequence: CASSYSGRERSYNEQFF.

A few counts support this clonotype. The chain combines TRBV5-4 with TRBJ2-1; maybe TRBD2 (5 bases). Trimming removed 2 bases at V and 10 bases at J, with 10 bases between. The CDR3 has 12 residues. The germline CDR1 and CDR2 sequences are SGHNT and YYREEE (reference sequence). Here the CDR3 reads CASSFNGREQFF. The CDR3 DNA reads as TGTGCCAGCAGCTTCAATGGGAGAGAGCAGTTCTTC. The whole variable domain, remainder taken from reference TRBV5-4 and TRBJ2-1, is ETGVTQSPTHLIKTRGQQVTLRCSSQSGHNTVSWYQQALGQGPQFIFQYYREEENGRGNFPPRFSGLQFPNYSSELNVNALELDDSALYLCASSFNGREQFFGPGTRLTVL.

This clonotype was detected a few times. The chain couples TRBV12-3 or TRBV12-4 to TRBJ1-1, with TRBD1 as a possible D gene (6 bases). CDR3 size: 14 residues. The V end was cut by 4 bases, the J end by 3 bases, with 12 bases between. The CDR3 DNA sequence: TGTGCCAGCAGTTCGACAGGAAGCTACACTGAAGCTTTCTTT. Protein sequence: CASSSTGSYTEAFF.

V gene TRBV6-4 combines with J gene TRBJ2-1; TRBD2 might be the D (6 bases). The CDR3 consists of 13 residues. Deletions cut 5 bases from V and 7 bases from J, with 12 bases between. CDR1 MRHNA and CDR2 SNTAGT come from the germline V gene. DNA of the CDR3: TGTGCCAGCAGTATTCAGGCGGGGAATGAGCAGTTCTTC. The encoded protein is CASSIQAGNEQFF.

The rearrangement joins TRBV20-1 to TRBJ2-1, with 8 bases matching TRBD2. This CDR3 region has 12 residues. V lost 3 bases and J lost 9; bases outside the gene matches: 4. Per germline, CDR1 DFQATT and CDR2 SNEGSKA (reference sequence). Written as DNA, the CDR3 is TGCAGTGCTAGGAGAGCGGGAGTTGAGCAGTTCTTC. Translation gives CSARRAGVEQFF.